The 6 T cell receptor beta chains presented below share a single source sample, sequenced in a study of T cell repertoires in cytomegalovirus infection. MiXCR, applied by TCRdb to the reads, yields one record per CDR3 protein. The sample comprises 170,000 or so distinct CDR3 sequences, roughly 14% of which are singletons, and 25% to 30% rests with the top ten. Sample: PBMCs. The receptors were gathered from a human donor in good health (CMV status not recorded). Some clones in this sample may be carry-over from other donors' samples.

This clonotype was seen repeatedly, ten times or more. CDR3 residues: CASSSILAAIQETQYF. CDR3 sequence (DNA): TGTGCCAGCAGTTCCATCCTCGCAGCCATACAAGAGACCCAGTACTTC. The J gene is TRBJ2-5, the V gene TRBV7-9; D gene uncertain. There are 16 residues in the CDR3. Germline CDR1 is SEHNR and CDR2 is FQNEAQ (reference sequence). V shed 6 bases and J shed 2 bases, with 19 bases lying between them.

In this sample, this clonotype turned up many times. J is TRBJ1-1 and V is TRBV6-1; 7 bases fit TRBD1. Germline CDR1 MNHNS, CDR2 SASEGT. The J segment lost 1 base and the V segment lost 6 bases, leaving 2 bases of the junction unmatched. The CDR3 spans 13 residues. The CDR3 sequence: CASSNRGNTEAFF. CDR3 coding DNA: TGTGCCAGCAGCAACAGGGGGAACACTGAAGCTTTCTTT.

A few counts support this clonotype. The chain joins TRBV29-1 to TRBJ2-3, with 8 bases aligning to TRBD1. CDR3 length: 14 amino acids. CDR1 and CDR2 (germline): SQVTM, ANQGSEA. V gave up 5 bases and J gave up 6 bases; unmatched junction bases: 10. CDR3 residues: CSVYGQGVSDTQYF. CDR3 bases: TGCAGCGTTTACGGACAGGGCGTTTCGGATACGCAGTATTTT.

J is TRBJ2-1 and V is TRBV20-1; perhaps TRBD2 as D (6 bases). The CDR3 loop spans 12 amino acids. CDR1 is DFQATT, CDR2 SNEGSKA, per germline (reference sequence). Trimming stripped 7 bases from V and 6 bases from J, with 13 bases between. For the CDR3, the DNA is TGCAGTGTCGAGGGACTGATCAATGAGCAGTTCTTC. Its protein product is CSVEGLINEQFF.

This clonotype was seen many times. The chain uses TRBV12-5 and TRBJ2-1, with 15 bases fitting TRBD2. This CDR3 comprises 21 residues. V was pared by 5 bases and J by 0 bases, with 14 bases of the junction left unmatched. Germline assignment: CDR1 LGHNT and CDR2 FRNRAP. The CDR3 loop is CASGRYMGLAGGISSYNEQFF. CDR3 sequence (DNA): TGTGCTAGTGGTCGATACATGGGACTAGCGGGAGGAATTAGCTCCTACAATGAGCAGTTCTTC.

This clonotype was seen ten or more times. The chain couples TRBV11-2 to TRBJ2-3; TRBD2 matches 12 bases. V shed 4 bases, J shed 7 bases, and the junction held 6 bases outside the gene matches. CDR1 and CDR2 (germline): SGHAT, FQNNGV. The CDR3 is made up of 15 amino acids. CDR3 sequence: CASSSTSGSLYTQYF. CDR3 sequence (DNA): TGTGCCAGCAGCTCGACTAGCGGGAGCTTGTATACGCAGTATTTT. The full variable domain, completed using reference TRBV11-2 and TRBJ2-3, is EAGVAQSPRYKIIEKRQSVAFWCNPISGHATLYWYQQILGQGPKLLIQFQNNGVVDDSQLPKDRFSAERLKGVDSTLKIQPAKLEDSAVYLCASSSTSGSLYTQYFGPGTRLTVL.